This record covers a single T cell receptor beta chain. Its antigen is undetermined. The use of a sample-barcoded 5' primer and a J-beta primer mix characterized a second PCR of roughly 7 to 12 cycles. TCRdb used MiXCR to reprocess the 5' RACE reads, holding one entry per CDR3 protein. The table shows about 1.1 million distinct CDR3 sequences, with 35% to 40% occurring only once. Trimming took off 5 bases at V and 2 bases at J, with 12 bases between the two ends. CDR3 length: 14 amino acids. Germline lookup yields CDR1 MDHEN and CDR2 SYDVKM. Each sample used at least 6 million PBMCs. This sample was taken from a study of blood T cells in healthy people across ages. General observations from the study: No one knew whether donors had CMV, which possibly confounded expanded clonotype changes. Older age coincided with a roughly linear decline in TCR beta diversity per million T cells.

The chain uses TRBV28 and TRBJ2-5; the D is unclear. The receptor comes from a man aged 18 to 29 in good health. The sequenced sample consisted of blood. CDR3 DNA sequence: TGTGCCAGCAGTCCTCACATAGGACAAGAGACCCAGTACTTC. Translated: CASSPHIGQETQYF.